This T cell receptor (beta chain) was sequenced in a study of cytomegalovirus exposure and HLA in healthy donors. The PCR ran on 60 Vbeta and 13 Jbeta primers. Sequencing was performed with immunoSEQ multiplex PCR; in TCRdb, only in-frame clones are kept and a portion is missing. The listing records approximately 140,000 clones. The germline CDR1 and CDR2 sequences are SGHVS and FQNEAQ. V lost 8 bases to trimming and J lost 5 bases, with 12 bases between them. CDR3 length: 12 residues. The sequencing input was PBMCs. The receptor was derived from a woman aged 45-65 years in good health and CMV-seronegative. The rearrangement uses TRBV7-8 and TRBJ1-1; D is undetermined. This CDR3 is CASSRFVTEAFF. In DNA, the CDR3 is TGTGCCAGCTCCCGTTTCGTTACTGAAGCTTTCTTT.